These 27 T cell receptor beta chains originate from one sample sequenced in a study of CD8 T cells in ankylosing spondylitis. TCRdb reanalysed the 5' RACE reads using MiXCR and keeps one entry per CDR3 protein. The data contain 200,000 to 250,000 distinct CDR3 sequences, over 8.5% of them singletons. The sequenced material came from blood, either unsorted or a sorted T cell fraction (not recorded which). These receptors were collected from a male donor with ankylosing spondylitis or in good health (not recorded which).

Ten or more counts support this clonotype. This chain connects TRBV29-1 to TRBJ2-7, with 11 bases identical to TRBD2. V trimming: 4 bases; J trimming: 2 bases; junction bases outside the gene matches: 4. The germline V gene encodes CDR1 SQVTM and CDR2 ANQGSEA. This CDR3 has 14 amino acids. In nucleotides, the CDR3 is TGCAGCGTTGGACCTAGCGGGAGGACCTACGAGCAGTACTTC. This encodes CSVGPSGRTYEQYF.

This clonotype appeared many times. This rearrangement joins TRBV6-5 to TRBJ2-5; D call uncertain. CDR1 is MNHEY and CDR2 is SVGAGI in the germline V gene. Trimming took 2 bases from V and 5 from J, leaving 12 bases between them. The CDR3 is 14 residues long. The CDR3 loop is CASSYRRVGETQYF. The CDR3 bases are TGTGCCAGCAGTTACCGCCGCGTGGGGGAGACCCAGTACTTC.

At least ten counts were recorded for this clonotype. V gene TRBV20-1 combines with J gene TRBJ2-7; D perhaps matches TRBD1 (6 bases). The V end lost 5 bases, the J end lost 4 bases, and 12 bases lay between the germline ends. Germline values: CDR1 DFQATT, CDR2 SNEGSKA (reference sequence). CDR3 length: 12 amino acids. Here the CDR3 DNA reads TGCAGTGCTGGGACATCTTGGTACGAGCAGTACTTC. Encoded protein: CSAGTSWYEQYF.

This clonotype was seen repeatedly, ten times or more. The chain recombines TRBV11-3 with TRBJ2-1, with D unresolved. From germline, CDR1 is SGHNT and CDR2 YENEEA. The CDR3 contains 13 residues. The V gene lost 5 bases and the J gene lost 7 bases, with 12 bases spanning the gap. DNA for the CDR3: TGTGCCAGCAGCAGCTTTAACCGAAATGAGCAGTTCTTC. As protein: CASSSFNRNEQFF.

The chain combines TRBV20-1 with TRBJ2-3; possible D gene TRBD2, 5 bases. The CDR3 spans 16 residues. Germline V gives CDR1 DFQATT, CDR2 SNEGSKA (reference sequence). Trimming took off 0 bases at V and 6 bases at J, with 19 bases between the two ends. CDR3 DNA: TGCAGTGCTAGAGACAGAGTATTGACTAACGGGGATACGCAGTATTTT. Amino acids: CSARDRVLTNGDTQYF.

DNA for the CDR3: TGTGCCACCAGCCGCCGGGACAGGGAGGATGAGCAGTTCTTC. Translated: CATSRRDREDEQFF. The chain is built from TRBV15 and TRBJ2-1; 9 bases are a match to TRBD1. The V segment lost 5 bases and the J segment 8 bases; nucleotides outside the gene matches: 7. This CDR3 spans 14 amino acids. CDR1 is LNHNV and CDR2 is YYDKDF in the germline V gene (reference sequence).

The sample holds many counts of this clonotype. This chain's CDR3 is CASTNNNEQFF. The CDR3 nucleotides read TGCGCCAGCACCAATAACAATGAGCAGTTCTTC. This chain links TRBV5-1 with TRBJ2-1; D uncertain. The germline V and J ends were trimmed by 6 bases and 5 bases, with 6 bases remaining between them. The CDR3 is made up of 11 amino acids. CDR1 SGHRS and CDR2 YFSETQ come from the germline V gene.

This clonotype was recorded many times. The J gene is TRBJ1-6, the V gene TRBV20-1; a weak D match, TRBD1 (6 bases). Germline lookup yields CDR1 DFQATT and CDR2 SNEGSKA (reference sequence). This CDR3 spans 14 amino acids. The V end was cut by 1 base, the J end by 8 bases, with 12 bases between. The CDR3 is CSARVGGADSPLHF. The CDR3 DNA sequence: TGCAGTGCTAGAGTCGGGGGGGCTGATTCACCCCTCCACTTT.

The table lists this clonotype with many counts. This chain uses TRBV29-1 with TRBJ2-7; D perhaps matches TRBD2 (5 bases). Germline-derived CDR1 and CDR2 are SQVTM and ANQGSEA. Trimming pared 0 bases from V and 2 bases from J, leaving 14 bases between. CDR3 length: 15 amino acids. CDR3 bases: TGCAGCGTTGAAGATAGAGCGGAAGGACCCTACGAGCAGTACTTC. Amino acid sequence: CSVEDRAEGPYEQYF.

A few counts support this clonotype. The chain recombines TRBV11-1 with TRBJ2-7; either TRBD1 or TRBD2 may fit D (5 bases each). Looked up from germline, CDR1 is SGHAT and CDR2 is FQDESV (reference sequence). V was clipped by 5 bases and J by 0 bases, with 11 bases between them. CDR3 size: 14 residues. This CDR3 reads CASSAGGNSYEQYF. The CDR3 DNA reads TGTGCCAGCAGCGCTGGGGGAAACTCCTACGAGCAGTACTTC. Full variable domain (outside the CDR3, taken from reference TRBV11-1 and TRBJ2-7): EAEVAQSPRYKITEKSQAVAFWCDPISGHATLYWYRQILGQGPELLVQFQDESVVDDSQLPKDRFSAERLKGVDSTLKIQPAELGDSAMYLCASSAGGNSYEQYFGPGTRLTVT.

This clonotype was seen ten or more times. CDR3 in DNA: TGTGCCAGCAAGCCAACCGGGAGGCCGGGGGAGACCCAGTACTTC. It translates to CASKPTGRPGETQYF. V and J are TRBV12-3 or TRBV12-4 and TRBJ2-5; 7 bases are shared with TRBD2. V was pared by 7 bases and J by 5 bases, with 13 bases of the junction left unmatched. This CDR3 is 15 amino acids long.

This clonotype was seen at least ten times. The chain uses TRBV7-9 and TRBJ2-7; the match to TRBD1 covers 9 bases. V shed 5 bases and J 3 bases; nucleotides not matched to a gene: 14. This CDR3 has 17 amino acids. Germline-derived CDR1 and CDR2 are SEHNR and FQNEAQ (reference sequence). CDR3 protein: CASSHEEGQGIFYEQYF. The CDR3 nucleotides read TGTGCCAGCAGCCACGAGGAGGGACAGGGAATCTTCTACGAGCAGTACTTC.

This clonotype showed up many times. This chain connects TRBV7-9 to TRBJ2-1; D gene ambiguous. V was pared by 0 bases and J by 10 bases, with 10 bases between. The CDR3 loop spans 13 amino acids. The germline gives CDR1 SEHNR, CDR2 FQNEAQ (reference sequence). The CDR3 reads CASSLADGREQFF. CDR3 nucleotides: TGTGCCAGCAGCTTAGCGGATGGTCGAGAGCAGTTCTTC.

In its sample, this clonotype was seen many times. This chain links TRBV5-1 with TRBJ2-4, with D unclear. Germline V gene data show CDR1 as SGHRS and CDR2 as YFSETQ. The V gene lost 0 bases and the J gene lost 8 bases, with 12 bases spanning the gap. CDR3 length equals 14 residues. CDR3 in DNA: TGCGCCAGCAGCTTGGCCTTGTCGATGGACATTCAGTACTTC. Its translation: CASSLALSMDIQYF.

This clonotype came up many times. V is TRBV18 and J is TRBJ2-7, with D possibly being TRBD1 or TRBD2 (6 bases each). Trimming shortened V by 0 bases and J by 7 bases, and 19 bases separated the two germline ends. This CDR3 region has 16 residues. Germline V lookup: CDR1 KGHSH, CDR2 LQKENI. CDR3 in amino acids: CASSPPLLGGRGEQYF. The CDR3 nucleotides read TGTGCCAGCTCACCACCGTTACTTGGGGGGCGCGGGGAGCAGTACTTC.

The rearrangement links TRBV29-1 to TRBJ2-1, with 9 bases identical to TRBD2. Germline trimming cut 2 bases from V and 9 bases from J; bases unmatched to any gene: 8. CDR3 length equals 14 residues. Germline-derived CDR1 and CDR2 are SQVTM and ANQGSEA. The CDR3 nucleotides read TGCAGCGTTGAAATTGCGGGGGGGGTCGGTGAGCAGTTCTTC. It encodes CSVEIAGGVGEQFF.

This clonotype has ten or more counts. The J gene is TRBJ1-6, the V gene TRBV5-6, with D uncertain. The V and J ends lost 2 bases and 5 bases respectively, with 5 bases between them. CDR3 length: 13 amino acids. Germline V gene data show CDR1 as SGHDT and CDR2 as YYEEEE. The CDR3 region is CASSFPHNSPLHF. CDR3 nucleotide sequence: TGTGCCAGCAGCTTCCCCCATAATTCACCCCTCCACTTT.

This clonotype has more than one count but fewer than ten. This chain links TRBV5-6 with TRBJ2-4; 11 positions match TRBD2. The ends lost 0 bases at V and 9 bases at J; junction bases unmatched: 5. The CDR3 totals 15 residues. The germline V gene encodes CDR1 SGHDT and CDR2 YYEEEE. CDR3 amino acids: CASSLGSGGAGIQYF. CDR3 DNA sequence: TGTGCCAGCAGCTTGGGTAGCGGGGGGGCTGGCATTCAGTACTTC.

This clonotype was found many times. Possible read error: a much larger clone is one base away. J is TRBJ2-1 and V is TRBV3-1, with D uncertain. Germline loops: CDR1 LGHDT, CDR2 YNNKEL (reference sequence). The CDR3 length is 11 residues. Trimming shortened V by 1 base and J by 7 bases, and 2 bases separated the two germline ends. CDR3 residues: CASSQANEQFF. CDR3 bases: TGTGCCAGCAGCCAAGCTAATGAGCAGTTCTTC.

At least ten counts were recorded for this clonotype. This chain connects TRBV5-6 to TRBJ2-7, with D tentatively TRBD1 or TRBD2 (5 bases each). The V gene's germline CDR1 is SGHDT and CDR2 YYEEEE. Trimming took off 2 bases at V and 1 base at J, with 10 bases between the two ends. The CDR3 runs to 14 residues. CDR3: CASSFWGGSYEQYF. The CDR3 DNA reads as TGTGCCAGCAGCTTCTGGGGCGGGTCCTACGAGCAGTACTTC. The complete variable domain, with remaining parts taken from reference TRBV5-6 and TRBJ2-7, reads DAGVTQSPTHLIKTRGQQVTLRCSPKSGHDTVSWYQQALGQGPQFIFQYYEEEERQRGNFPDRFSGHQFPNYSSELNVNALLLGDSALYLCASSFWGGSYEQYFGPGTRLTVT.

This clonotype is a singleton in its sample. The junction does not match germline at one end; this may be a read error. The chain is built from TRBV20-1 and TRBJ2-3; the D is unclear. Germline V gene data show CDR1 as DFQATT and CDR2 as SNEGSKA (reference sequence). The CDR3 consists of 14 residues. Here the CDR3 DNA reads TGCAGTGCTTCAGCCCTCCGCCCTACAGCTACGCAGTATTTT. It codes for CSASALRPTATQYF.

In this sample, this clonotype turned up many times. The V and J genes are TRBV20-1 and TRBJ2-5; D is unresolved. This CDR3 has 12 residues. V was shortened by 4 bases and J by 2 bases, with 8 bases between the two germline ends. Germline V CDR1 and CDR2: DFQATT, SNEGSKA (reference sequence). The DNA of the CDR3 is TGCAGTGCTAAGGCCATTCAAGAGACCCAGTACTTC. Translating it yields CSAKAIQETQYF.

This clonotype was seen at least ten times. V is TRBV20-1 and J is TRBJ1-1, with D unresolved. CDR3 size: 16 residues. Trimming shortened V by 2 bases and J by 0 bases, and 16 bases separated the two germline ends. The germline gives CDR1 DFQATT, CDR2 SNEGSKA (reference sequence). The DNA of the CDR3 is TGCAGTGCTAGAATTCTGGGGTCCGTCATGAACACTGAAGCTTTCTTT. This encodes CSARILGSVMNTEAFF.

This clonotype was observed many times. The chain carries TRBV20-1 and TRBJ2-7; D is perhaps TRBD2 (7 bases). There are 15 residues in the CDR3. The germline V gene encodes CDR1 DFQATT and CDR2 SNEGSKA (reference sequence). The V and J ends lost 5 bases and 1 base respectively, with 18 bases between them. The CDR3 region is CSAWGGPEFSYEQYF. CDR3 DNA sequence: TGCAGTGCTTGGGGGGGCCCTGAATTTTCCTACGAGCAGTACTTC.

This chain joins TRBV12-3 or TRBV12-4 and TRBJ1-6, with D possibly being TRBD1 (5 bases). V lost 5 bases to trimming and J lost 7 bases, with 12 bases between them. The CDR3 is 14 residues long. Written as DNA, the CDR3 is TGTGCCAGCAGTCCGGGGACGGAGAATTCACCCCTCCACTTT. Residues: CASSPGTENSPLHF.

V usage is TRBV11-2 and J usage is TRBJ2-4; tentatively, D is TRBD1 (5 bases). Trimming pared 3 bases from V and 8 bases from J, leaving 8 bases between. This CDR3 has 12 residues. Germline V lookup: CDR1 SGHAT, CDR2 FQNNGV. CDR3 sequence (DNA): TGTGCCAGCAGCTTCAAAGGGGACATTCAGTACTTC. This translates into CASSFKGDIQYF.

The V call is TRBV6-4, the J call TRBJ2-7, with D possibly being TRBD1 (6 bases). V was trimmed by 5 bases and J by 5 bases, leaving 19 bases between them. Germline values: CDR1 MRHNA, CDR2 SNTAGT. There are 15 residues in the CDR3. DNA for the CDR3: TGTGCCAGCAGTACTCGGGACACTGGCCGGGACGAGCAGTACTTC. Amino acids: CASSTRDTGRDEQYF.